This TCR beta chain was profiled in a study of blood T cell repertoires in COVID-19. Across the whole study: Donors in the United States, Italy and Spain gave samples during acute or convalescent COVID-19. PBMCs, B-cell-depleted T cells, or T cells were the source of the cDNA or gDNA that made up the material.

Germline lookup yields CDR1 MNHNS and CDR2 SASEGT. This CDR3 is 17 amino acids long. V was trimmed by 2 bases and J by 0 bases, leaving 14 bases between them. Per the original data handling: Amplified reference gene primers provided the basis for estimating nucleated cell counts. Here immunoSEQ multiplex PCR was the method, and the copy in TCRdb shows in-frame clones only, minus some. V and J calls and clone size are given by that table; D and trimming were obtained from the DNA. This sample has approximately 52,000 clones, with about 88% found just once. The sequence was collected from a man aged 55 to 70 with acute or convalescent COVID-19. This chain joins TRBV6-1 and TRBJ1-3; D remains unclear. The sequenced sample consisted of peripheral blood. In DNA, the CDR3 is TGTGCCAGCAGTGAATCTCCCCGACTCAACTCTGGAAACACCATATATTTT. Its protein product is CASSESPRLNSGNTIYF.